This T cell receptor (beta chain) was captured in a study of a mutant IDH1 vaccine in newly diagnosed glioma. For the study at large: Treatment recipients were roughly 62% male and around 40% female, and their mean age was roughly 40 years. Receipt of radiotherapy, temozolomide, or both preceded the study, and most received both.

The repertoire was sequenced with immunoSEQ multiplex PCR; TCRdb's copy has only in-frame clones and lacks some. The sample consists of about 28,000 clones, more than 80% of them appearing once. This clone was found a few times. Its matching antigen is unknown. Time point meaning: week 5, during vaccination. Vaccination comprised doses that each held 300 ug of mutant IDH1 20-mer peptide, plus topical imiquimod. The germline V gene has CDR1 SQVTM and CDR2 ANQGSEA. This CDR3 is built from 12 residues. This specimen consisted of PBMCs, obtained from a glioma patient whose treatment included an IDH1 peptide vaccine. The chain links TRBV29-1 to TRBJ1-1, with D tentatively TRBD1 (5 bases). This clonotype was sampled from a man aged 18 to 30 with glioma. CDR3 loop: CTSDGTGPEAFF. The CDR3 DNA reads TGCACCTCCGATGGGACCGGTCCTGAAGCTTTCTTT.